The next 29 T cell receptor beta chains were all read from a single sample in a study of CD8+CD57+ T cells in acquired aplastic anemia. For sequencing, patients were chosen who had shown expansion of CD8+CD57+ cells by flow cytometry. TCR beta VDJ and CDR3 were profiled, and genomic DNA was the template. TCRdb re-derived calls from the reads in MiXCR, one entry per CDR3 protein. Here the sample spans just over 450,000 distinct CDR3 sequences, less than 35% being singletons. Material for sequencing was sorted CD4+, CD8+, or CD8+CD57+ T cells (not recorded which) from PBMCs. Every receptor here comes from a human donor with aplastic anemia.

In its sample, this clonotype was seen many times. J is TRBJ2-7 and V is TRBV2; 8 bases fit TRBD1. CDR1 SNHLY and CDR2 FYNNEI come from the germline V gene. The CDR3 is 15 amino acids. After removal of 7 bases from V and 1 base from J, the junction contained 9 bases not matched to a gene. CDR3 loop: CASTRTGTGSYEQYF. CDR3 in DNA: TGTGCCAGCACCCGAACCGGGACAGGATCCTACGAGCAGTACTTC.

The chain links TRBV4-2 to TRBJ2-1; perhaps TRBD2 as D (6 bases). V was cut by 0 bases and J by 5 bases, with 14 bases left in between. Per germline, CDR1 LGHNA and CDR2 YNFKEQ. This CDR3 is built from 16 residues. CDR3: CASSQEGGSPNNEQFF. The CDR3 DNA reads as TGTGCCAGCAGCCAAGAAGGAGGGAGTCCGAACAATGAGCAGTTCTTC.

This chain uses TRBV30 with TRBJ1-4, with no clear D. The germline V gene encodes CDR1 GTSNPN and CDR2 SVGIG (reference sequence). The CDR3 loop spans 15 amino acids. V was pared by 2 bases and J by 0 bases, with 10 bases between. CDR3 coding DNA: TGTGCCTGGAGTATAAGAAAATCAACTAATGAAAAACTGTTTTTT. Its translation is CAWSIRKSTNEKLFF.

For this clonotype: An end of the junction does not agree with germline; a read error may underlie this. The chain has TRBV2 and TRBJ2-7; D remains ambiguous. The CDR3 is 11 amino acids. CDR1 SNHLY and CDR2 FYNNEI come from the germline V gene. CDR3 protein: CASSSYYERYF. DNA for the CDR3: TGTGCCAGCAGTTCATACTACGAGCGGTACTTC.

There are many counts of this clonotype. This chain joins TRBV10-3 and TRBJ1-3; possible D gene TRBD1, 5 bases. The CDR3 has 15 amino acids. CDR1 is ENHRY and CDR2 is SYGVKD in the germline V gene. The V end was cut by 7 bases, the J end by 4 bases, with 17 bases between. CDR3 coding DNA: TGTGCCATCACAAACGACAGAGAGTTCGGAAACACCATATATTTT. Translation gives CAITNDREFGNTIYF.

This clonotype was observed at least ten times. The V gene is TRBV20-1, the J gene TRBJ2-7; 7 bases map to TRBD1. This CDR3 is 13 amino acids long. In germline, CDR1 is DFQATT, CDR2 SNEGSKA (reference sequence). Germline trimming cut 1 base from V and 7 bases from J; bases unmatched to any gene: 7. CDR3 DNA sequence: TGCAGTGCTAGAGGCACAGGGGCTGGTGAGCAGTACTTC. Amino acid sequence: CSARGTGAGEQYF.

A few counts support this clonotype. The chain employs TRBV19 and TRBJ2-5; possible D gene TRBD2, 7 bases. Trimming stripped 3 bases from V and 5 bases from J, with 13 bases between. The CDR3 spans 14 residues. Germline lookup yields CDR1 LNHDA and CDR2 SQIVND (reference sequence). CDR3 bases: TGTGCCAGTAGTATTCGGGGGGCTGGCGAGACCCAGTACTTC. Amino acid sequence: CASSIRGAGETQYF.

This clonotype was picked up many times. The J gene is TRBJ1-5, the V gene TRBV20-1; 8 bases are shared with TRBD1. V lost 4 bases, J lost 5 bases, and 4 bases stayed unmatched. Germline lookup yields CDR1 DFQATT and CDR2 SNEGSKA (reference sequence). CDR3 size: 13 residues. The CDR3 sequence is CSAKTGVDQPQHF. DNA for the CDR3: TGCAGTGCTAAGACAGGGGTCGATCAGCCCCAGCATTTT.

The rearrangement uses TRBV25-1 and TRBJ2-7, with 8 bases aligning to TRBD2. CDR3 size: 15 residues. Germline assignment: CDR1 MGHDK and CDR2 SYGVNS. V shed 5 bases and J 3 bases; nucleotides not matched to a gene: 9. CDR3 protein: CASSRRGDAGYEQYF. CDR3 bases: TGTGCCAGCAGTCGGCGGGGGGACGCGGGCTACGAGCAGTACTTC.

This clonotype has just a few counts. The rearrangement links TRBV5-1 to TRBJ2-3; the D is unclear. The V gene's germline CDR1 is SGHRS and CDR2 YFSETQ. The V and J ends lost 2 bases and 4 bases respectively, with 11 bases between them. The CDR3 extends over 14 amino acids. The CDR3 here is CASSFSGFSDTQYF. CDR3 DNA sequence: TGCGCCAGCAGCTTTTCTGGGTTCTCAGATACGCAGTATTTT.

The chain recombines TRBV7-2 with TRBJ2-1, with 7 bases matching TRBD2. Per germline, CDR1 SGHTA and CDR2 FQGNSA. There are 15 residues in the CDR3. With V trimmed by 0 bases and J by 3 bases, 2 bases remained unmatched. CDR3 loop: CASSLAGGDYNEQFF. In DNA, the CDR3 is TGTGCCAGCAGCTTAGCGGGGGGGGACTACAATGAGCAGTTCTTC. The entire variable domain, with the rest obtained from reference TRBV7-2 and TRBJ2-1, is as follows: GAGVSQSPSNKVTEKGKDVELRCDPISGHTALYWYRQSLGQGLEFLIYFQGNSAPDKSGLPSDRFSAERTGGSVSTLTIQRTQQEDSAVYLCASSLAGGDYNEQFFGPGTRLTVL.

A remark on this clonotype: With a much larger clone just one base away, this may be a read error. V usage is TRBV20-1 and J usage is TRBJ1-4; D is perhaps TRBD1 (6 bases). Germline values: CDR1 DFQATT, CDR2 SNEGSKA (reference sequence). The CDR3 contains 12 residues. Trimming stripped 3 bases from V and 12 bases from J, with 14 bases between. CDR3 DNA sequence: TGCAGTGCTAGTAGGCAGGGGAGACAACTGTTTTTT. It codes for CSASRQGRQLFF.

In regard to this clonotype: A read error may explain this, as a much larger clone is one base away. The rearrangement uses TRBV10-3 and TRBJ2-3; D not resolved. CDR1 is ENHRY and CDR2 is SYGVKD in the germline V gene. This CDR3 is 12 amino acids long. Trimming pared 2 bases from V and 0 bases from J, leaving 0 bases between. The CDR3 loop is CAISESTDTQYF. The CDR3 DNA follows: TGTGCCATCAGTGAGAGCACAGATACGCAGTATTTT.

In its sample, this clonotype was seen many times. This sequence joins TRBV10-2 and TRBJ1-4, with D tentatively TRBD1 (6 bases). The CDR3 contains 14 residues. Trimming took off 5 bases at V and 8 bases at J, with 15 bases between the two ends. Germline V CDR1 and CDR2: WSHSY, SAAADI. CDR3 nucleotides: TGCGCCAGCAGTCCTGACAGGAATAGAGAAAAACTGTTTTTT. It codes for CASSPDRNREKLFF.

This clonotype has a count of ten or more. The chain joins TRBV20-1 to TRBJ1-1, with a weak D call TRBD1 (5 bases). The CDR3 length is 12 residues. Germline loops: CDR1 DFQATT, CDR2 SNEGSKA (reference sequence). V gave up 3 bases and J gave up 3 bases, with 8 bases separating them. The DNA of the CDR3 is TGCAGTGCTAGGGGGGAGGACACTGAAGCTTTCTTT. Protein product: CSARGEDTEAFF.

This clonotype was seen repeatedly, ten times or more. J is TRBJ1-2 and V is TRBV20-1; D ambiguous. CDR1 is DFQATT and CDR2 is SNEGSKA in the germline V gene (reference sequence). Trimming shortened V by 1 base and J by 6 bases, and 6 bases separated the two germline ends. The CDR3 covers 11 residues. CDR3: CSARVRNGYTF. In nucleotides, the CDR3 is TGCAGTGCTAGAGTTAGAAATGGCTACACCTTC.

V gene TRBV12-3 or TRBV12-4 combines with J gene TRBJ1-2, with 7 bases identical to TRBD1. V dropped 3 bases and J dropped 8; count of bases not matched to a gene: 6. The CDR3 extends over 13 amino acids. The chain's CDR3 is CASSFNRGKGYTF. Written as DNA, the CDR3 is TGTGCCAGCAGTTTTAACAGGGGTAAAGGCTACACCTTC.

A note on this clonotype: This may arise from a read error, as a much more abundant clone is one base away. The chain employs TRBV7-9 and TRBJ2-3; perhaps TRBD1 as D (5 bases). CDR3 length: 12 amino acids. CDR1 is SEHNR and CDR2 is FQNEAQ in the germline V gene (reference sequence). The CDR3 DNA follows: TGTGCCAGCAGCTTCGACACAGGTACGCAGTATTTT. Its translation is CASSFDTGTQYF.

This clonotype was detected ten times or more. The chain has TRBV2 and TRBJ1-4; possibly TRBD1 for D (6 bases). The V end lost 5 bases, the J end lost 6 bases, and 10 bases lay between the germline ends. The CDR3 contains 13 residues. The germline CDR1 and CDR2 sequences are SNHLY and FYNNEI. CDR3 region: CASSPYRDEKLFF. The CDR3 DNA follows: TGTGCCAGCAGTCCCTACAGGGATGAAAAACTGTTTTTT.

This clonotype was seen ten or more times. The chain links TRBV7-8 to TRBJ1-2, with 10 bases identical to TRBD1. The V segment lost 4 bases and the J segment 4 bases; nucleotides outside the gene matches: 9. The CDR3 contains 16 residues. The germline gives CDR1 SGHVS, CDR2 FQNEAQ. CDR3 sequence reads: CASSSQMTGGSYGYTF. Here the CDR3 DNA reads TGTGCCAGCAGCTCGCAAATGACAGGGGGCAGCTATGGCTACACCTTC.

As concerns this clonotype: With a much larger clone just one base away, this may be a read error. The chain combines TRBV7-2 with TRBJ1-6; TRBD1 is a possible D gene (5 bases). V lost 5 bases, J lost 11 bases, and 13 bases lay in between. This CDR3 contains 13 residues. The V gene's germline CDR1 is SGHTA and CDR2 FQGNSA. The CDR3 bases are TGTGCCAGCAGCCCGGGACCGGGAGCACCCCTCCACTTT. Its protein is CASSPGPGAPLHF.

In this sample, this clonotype turned up many times. V is TRBV5-4 and J is TRBJ1-2; TRBD1 is a possible D gene (6 bases). The germline gives CDR1 SGHNT, CDR2 YYREEE (reference sequence). The CDR3 sequence is 14 residues long. The germline V and J ends were trimmed by 4 bases and 4 bases, with 14 bases remaining between them. CDR3 bases: TGTGCCAGCAGCAACAGGGTCGATGGCTATGGCTACACCTTC. The encoded protein is CASSNRVDGYGYTF.

This clonotype was counted at least ten times. The CDR3 sequence: CASSVDQERYEQYF. The CDR3 nucleotides are TGTGCCAGCAGCGTAGACCAAGAACGCTACGAGCAGTACTTC. The chain has TRBV9 and TRBJ2-7; D remains unclear. The ends were cut back, 0 bases at V and 3 bases at J, with 10 bases in the middle. CDR3 size: 14 residues. In germline, CDR1 is SGDLS, CDR2 YYNGEE.

This clonotype occurred many times. The chain has TRBV20-1 and TRBJ2-7, with D possibly TRBD1 on 5 matching bases. Germline V gene data show CDR1 as DFQATT and CDR2 as SNEGSKA (reference sequence). CDR3 length: 13 amino acids. Trimming took off 0 bases at V and 4 bases at J, with 10 bases between the two ends. DNA of the CDR3: TGCAGTGCTAGAGACCCGACAGATTACGAGCAGTACTTC. Encoded protein: CSARDPTDYEQYF.

The rearrangement links TRBV7-2 to TRBJ2-7; 7 positions agree with TRBD1. Germline V gene data show CDR1 as SGHTA and CDR2 as FQGNSA. This CDR3 comprises 15 residues. V lost 2 bases to trimming and J lost 4 bases; unmatched junction nucleotides: 8. In DNA, the CDR3 is TGTGCCAGCAGCTTAACTATGACAGGGTTATACGAGCAGTACTTC. As protein: CASSLTMTGLYEQYF.

This clonotype was seen more than once but under ten times. The gene calls are TRBV18 and TRBJ2-7; D is perhaps TRBD2 (5 bases). The V gene lost 3 bases and the J gene lost 3 bases, with 6 bases spanning the gap. The CDR3 is made up of 12 amino acids. CDR1 is KGHSH and CDR2 is LQKENI in the germline V gene. Here the CDR3 reads CASSPRVYEQYF. The CDR3 nucleotides are TGTGCCAGCTCACCGAGGGTCTACGAGCAGTACTTC.

This clonotype was observed a handful of times. The chain carries TRBV9 and TRBJ2-7; 10 bases fit TRBD2. Germline lookup yields CDR1 SGDLS and CDR2 YYNGEE. With 6 bases clipped from V and 2 bases from J, the junction kept 11 bases outside the gene matches. The length of the CDR3 is 16 residues. The CDR3 is CASTDIASGSTYEQYF. As DNA, the CDR3 is TGTGCCAGCACCGACATCGCTAGCGGGAGTACCTACGAGCAGTACTTC.

The chain is built from TRBV5-4 and TRBJ2-3, with 8 bases aligning to TRBD2. After removal of 2 bases from V and 4 bases from J, the junction contained 3 bases not matched to a gene. CDR1 SGHNT and CDR2 YYREEE come from the germline V gene (reference sequence). This CDR3 contains 14 residues. The CDR3: CASSFSGTPDTQYF. CDR3 in DNA: TGTGCCAGCAGCTTTAGCGGGACTCCAGATACGCAGTATTTT. The full variable domain, in which reference TRBV5-4 and TRBJ2-3 provide the parts outside the CDR3, is ETGVTQSPTHLIKTRGQQVTLRCSSQSGHNTVSWYQQALGQGPQFIFQYYREEENGRGNFPPRFSGLQFPNYSSELNVNALELDDSALYLCASSFSGTPDTQYFGPGTRLTVL.

The table lists this clonotype with a few counts. This sequence joins TRBV15 and TRBJ2-2, with D perhaps matching TRBD1 (6 bases). Trimming stripped 0 bases from V and 0 bases from J, with 8 bases between. The CDR3 contains 16 residues. Looked up from germline, CDR1 is LNHNV and CDR2 is YYDKDF (reference sequence). CDR3 region: CATSREQGPNTGELFF. For the CDR3, the DNA is TGTGCCACCAGCAGAGAGCAGGGGCCGAACACCGGGGAGCTGTTTTTT.